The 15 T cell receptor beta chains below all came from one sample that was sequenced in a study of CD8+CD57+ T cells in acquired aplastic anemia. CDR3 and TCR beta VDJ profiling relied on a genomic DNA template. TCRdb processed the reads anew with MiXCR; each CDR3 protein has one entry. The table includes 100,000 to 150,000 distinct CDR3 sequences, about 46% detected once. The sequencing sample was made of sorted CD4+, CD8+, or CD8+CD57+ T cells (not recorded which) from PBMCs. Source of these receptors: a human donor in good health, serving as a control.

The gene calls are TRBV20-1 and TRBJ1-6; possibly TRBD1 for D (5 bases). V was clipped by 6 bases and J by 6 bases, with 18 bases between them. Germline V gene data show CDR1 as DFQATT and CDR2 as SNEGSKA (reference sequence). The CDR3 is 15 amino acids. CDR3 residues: CSAPGGGRGNSPLHF. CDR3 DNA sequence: TGCAGTGCCCCCGGGGGAGGCCGGGGTAATTCACCCCTCCACTTT.

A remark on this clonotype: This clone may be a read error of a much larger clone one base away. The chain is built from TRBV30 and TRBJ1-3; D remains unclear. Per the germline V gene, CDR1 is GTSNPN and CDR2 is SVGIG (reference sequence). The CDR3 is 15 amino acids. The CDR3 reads CAWSVGPNSGNTIHF. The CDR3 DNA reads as TGTGCCTGGAGTGTAGGTCCGAACTCTGGAAACACCATACATTTT.

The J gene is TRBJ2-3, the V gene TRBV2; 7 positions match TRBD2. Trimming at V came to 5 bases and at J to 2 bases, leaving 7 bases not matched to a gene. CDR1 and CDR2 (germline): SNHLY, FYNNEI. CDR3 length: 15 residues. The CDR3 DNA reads TGTGCCAGCAGTTCCTCTAGCGGAATCACAGATACGCAGTATTTT. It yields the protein CASSSSSGITDTQYF. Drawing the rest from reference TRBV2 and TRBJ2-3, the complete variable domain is EPEVTQTPSHQVTQMGQEVILRCVPISNHLYFYWYRQILGQKVEFLVSFYNNEISEKSEIFDDQFSVERPDGSNFTLKIRSTKLEDSAMYFCASSSSSGITDTQYFGPGTRLTVL.

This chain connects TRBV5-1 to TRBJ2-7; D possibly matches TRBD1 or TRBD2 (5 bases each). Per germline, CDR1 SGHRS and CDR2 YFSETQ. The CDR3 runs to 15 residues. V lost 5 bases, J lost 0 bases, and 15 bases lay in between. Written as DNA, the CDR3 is TGCGCCAGCAGTCGGGACGGGAAGAGCTCCTACGAGCAGTACTTC. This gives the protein CASSRDGKSSYEQYF.

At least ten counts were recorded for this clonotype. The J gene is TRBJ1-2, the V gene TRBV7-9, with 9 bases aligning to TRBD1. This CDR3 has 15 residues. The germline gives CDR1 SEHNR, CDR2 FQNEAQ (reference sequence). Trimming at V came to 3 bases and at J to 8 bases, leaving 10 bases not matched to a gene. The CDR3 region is CASSFQDRGPKGYTF. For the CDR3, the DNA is TGTGCCAGCAGCTTCCAGGACAGGGGCCCTAAGGGCTACACCTTC.

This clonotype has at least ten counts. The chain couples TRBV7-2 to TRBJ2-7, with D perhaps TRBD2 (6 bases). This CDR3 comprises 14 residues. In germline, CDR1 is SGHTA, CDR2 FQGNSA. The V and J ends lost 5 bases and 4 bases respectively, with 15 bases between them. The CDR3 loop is CASSPGGIAYEQYF. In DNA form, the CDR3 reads TGTGCCAGCAGCCCTGGGGGGATAGCGTACGAGCAGTACTTC.

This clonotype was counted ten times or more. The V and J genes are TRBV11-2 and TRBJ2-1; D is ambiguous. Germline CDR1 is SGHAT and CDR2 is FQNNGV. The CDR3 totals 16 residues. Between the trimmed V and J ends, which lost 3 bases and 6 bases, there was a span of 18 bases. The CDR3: CASSFGETEVGNEQFF. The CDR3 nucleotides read TGTGCCAGCAGCTTCGGTGAAACCGAGGTAGGCAATGAGCAGTTCTTC.

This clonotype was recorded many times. CDR3 residues: CSASDTNTEAFF. The DNA of the CDR3 is TGCAGTGCCTCTGACACCAACACTGAAGCTTTCTTT. This chain joins TRBV20-1 and TRBJ1-1; the D is unclear. The V end was cut by 6 bases, the J end by 2 bases, with 10 bases between. Per germline, CDR1 DFQATT and CDR2 SNEGSKA (reference sequence). The CDR3 covers 12 residues.

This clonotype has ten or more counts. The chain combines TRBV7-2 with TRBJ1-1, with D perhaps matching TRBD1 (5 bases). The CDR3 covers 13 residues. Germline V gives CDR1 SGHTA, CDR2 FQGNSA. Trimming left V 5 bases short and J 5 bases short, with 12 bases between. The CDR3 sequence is CASSPVRGTEAFF. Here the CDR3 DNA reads TGTGCCAGCAGCCCCGTGAGGGGTACTGAAGCTTTCTTT.

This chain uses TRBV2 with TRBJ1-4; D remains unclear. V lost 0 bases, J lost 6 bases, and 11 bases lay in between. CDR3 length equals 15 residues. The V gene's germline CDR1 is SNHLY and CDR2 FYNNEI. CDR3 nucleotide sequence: TGTGCCAGCAGTGAAGCCGCCCAGGTGGATGAAAAACTGTTTTTT. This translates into CASSEAAQVDEKLFF.

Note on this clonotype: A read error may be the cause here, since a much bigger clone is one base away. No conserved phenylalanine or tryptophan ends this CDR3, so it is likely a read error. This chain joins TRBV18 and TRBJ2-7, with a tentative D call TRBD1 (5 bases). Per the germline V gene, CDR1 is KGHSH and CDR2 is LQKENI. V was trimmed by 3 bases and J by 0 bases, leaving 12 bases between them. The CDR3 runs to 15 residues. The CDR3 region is CASSPSTVSSYEQYL. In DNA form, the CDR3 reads TGTGCCAGCTCACCGTCGACAGTTAGCTCCTACGAGCAGTACCTC.

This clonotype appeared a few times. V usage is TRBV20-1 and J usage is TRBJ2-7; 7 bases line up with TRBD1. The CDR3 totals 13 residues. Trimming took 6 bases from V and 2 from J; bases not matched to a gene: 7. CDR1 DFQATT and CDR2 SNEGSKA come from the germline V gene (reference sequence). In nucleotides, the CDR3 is TGCAGTGCAAAGGGACAGACTACCTACGAGCAGTACTTC. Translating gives CSAKGQTTYEQYF.

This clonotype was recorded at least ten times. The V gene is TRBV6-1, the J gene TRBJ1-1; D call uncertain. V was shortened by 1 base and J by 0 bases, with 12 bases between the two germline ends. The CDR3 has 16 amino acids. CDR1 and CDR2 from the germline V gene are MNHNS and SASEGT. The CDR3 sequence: CASSEVSSGMNTEAFF. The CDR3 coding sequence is TGTGCCAGCAGTGAAGTATCTTCTGGGATGAACACTGAAGCTTTCTTT.

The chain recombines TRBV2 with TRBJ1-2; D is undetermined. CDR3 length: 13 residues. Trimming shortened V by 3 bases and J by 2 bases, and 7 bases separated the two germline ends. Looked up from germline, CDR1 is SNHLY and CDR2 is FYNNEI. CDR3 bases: TGTGCCAGCAGTGACGACCAGAACTATGGCTACACCTTC. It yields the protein CASSDDQNYGYTF. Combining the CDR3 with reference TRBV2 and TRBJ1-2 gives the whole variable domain EPEVTQTPSHQVTQMGQEVILRCVPISNHLYFYWYRQILGQKVEFLVSFYNNEISEKSEIFDDQFSVERPDGSNFTLKIRSTKLEDSAMYFCASSDDQNYGYTFGSGTRLTVV.

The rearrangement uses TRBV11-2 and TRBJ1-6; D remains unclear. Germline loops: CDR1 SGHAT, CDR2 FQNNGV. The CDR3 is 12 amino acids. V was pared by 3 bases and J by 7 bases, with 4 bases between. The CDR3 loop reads CASSFINSPLHF. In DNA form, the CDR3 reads TGTGCCAGCAGCTTCATCAATTCACCCCTCCACTTT.